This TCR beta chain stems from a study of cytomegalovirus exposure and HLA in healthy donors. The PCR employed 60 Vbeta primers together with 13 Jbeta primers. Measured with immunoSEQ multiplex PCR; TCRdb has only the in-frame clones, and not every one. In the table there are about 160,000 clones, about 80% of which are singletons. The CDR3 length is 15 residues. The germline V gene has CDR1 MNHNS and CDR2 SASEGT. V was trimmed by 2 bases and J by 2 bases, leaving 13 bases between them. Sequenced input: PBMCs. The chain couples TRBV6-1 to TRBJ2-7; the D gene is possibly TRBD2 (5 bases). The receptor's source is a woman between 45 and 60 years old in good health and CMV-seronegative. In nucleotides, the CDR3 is TGTGCCAGCAGTGAACTCTTGAGGGTCACCTACGAGCAGTACTTC. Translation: CASSELLRVTYEQYF.